Listed here are 17 T cell receptor beta chains from one sample, sequenced in a study of identical twins. MiXCR, run by TCRdb on the 5' RACE reads, gives a single entry per CDR3 protein. The sample has some 600,000 distinct CDR3 sequences, less than 9% seen once. The data also belong to a second study, concerning yellow fever vaccine responses in identical twins.

The sample was PBMCs. The receptors here all came from a woman under 30 in good health.

The chain employs TRBV6-1 and TRBJ2-6, with unresolved D. The CDR3 runs 15 residues. Per the germline V gene, CDR1 is MNHNS and CDR2 is SASEGT. V was shortened by 6 bases and J by 1 base, with 10 bases between the two germline ends. The CDR3 spells CASSPAGSGANVLTF. The CDR3 DNA reads TGTGCCAGCAGCCCAGCCGGTTCTGGGGCCAACGTCCTGACTTTC.

This clonotype was found a few times. V gene TRBV20-1 combines with J gene TRBJ2-3; 10 bases are a match to TRBD2. V gave up 2 bases and J gave up 4 bases; unmatched junction bases: 12. The germline V gene has CDR1 DFQATT and CDR2 SNEGSKA (reference sequence). The CDR3 covers 17 residues. This chain's CDR3 is CSARPPDGTSVADTQYF. DNA for the CDR3: TGCAGTGCTAGACCCCCGGACGGGACTAGCGTCGCAGATACGCAGTATTTT.

The CDR3 coding sequence is TGTGCCAGCGGGGTTACCTACGAGCAGTACGTC. Its translation: CASGVTYEQYV. The rearrangement links TRBV2 to TRBJ2-7; D gene uncertain. The CDR3 runs 11 residues. Germline lookup yields CDR1 SNHLY and CDR2 FYNNEI. The V end was cut by 8 bases, the J end by 2 bases, with 7 bases between.

In its sample, this clonotype was seen a few times. J is TRBJ2-7 and V is TRBV4-1; TRBD2 matches 8 bases. V was clipped by 3 bases and J by 6 bases; unmatched bases: 7. The V gene's germline CDR1 is MGHRA and CDR2 YSYEKL. The CDR3 spans 14 residues. The CDR3 protein is CASSQPPTSGEQYF. The CDR3 bases are TGCGCCAGCAGCCAGCCCCCAACTAGCGGCGAGCAGTACTTC.

This clonotype was counted a few times. The gene calls are TRBV27 and TRBJ2-1, with TRBD2 identical over 7 bases. CDR1 MNHEY and CDR2 SMNVEV come from the germline V gene (reference sequence). This CDR3 has 12 amino acids. The V gene end was trimmed by 5 bases and the J gene end by 8 bases; junction bases not matched to a gene: 3. Here the CDR3 reads CASSPAGYEQFF. The DNA for the CDR3 is TGTGCCAGCAGTCCAGCGGGGTATGAGCAGTTCTTC.

There are a few counts of this clonotype. DNA of the CDR3: TGTGCCAGCAGTCGGTCTCGGGTCACAGATACGCAGTATTTT. Its translation: CASSRSRVTDTQYF. This sequence joins TRBV6-1 and TRBJ2-3; D is undetermined. V was trimmed by 5 bases and J by 2 bases, leaving 11 bases between them. This CDR3 is built from 14 residues. Per the germline V gene, CDR1 is MNHNS and CDR2 is SASEGT.

This clonotype has only a few counts. The V call is TRBV5-1, the J call TRBJ1-5; TRBD1 matches 9 bases. The V segment lost 4 bases and the J segment 4 bases; nucleotides outside the gene matches: 9. Per the germline V gene, CDR1 is SGHRS and CDR2 is YFSETQ. The length of the CDR3 is 16 residues. The CDR3 sequence is CASSPGAQGANQPQHF. The CDR3 bases are TGCGCCAGCAGCCCCGGGGCACAGGGGGCTAATCAGCCCCAGCATTTT.

This clonotype showed up just a few times. J is TRBJ2-7 and V is TRBV20-1, with 9 positions matching TRBD2. Losses at the gene ends were 6 bases for V and 2 bases for J; bases not matched to a gene: 11. CDR1 DFQATT and CDR2 SNEGSKA come from the germline V gene (reference sequence). The CDR3 totals 15 residues. CDR3 nucleotides: TGCAGTGCCCCCGGGGAAGCGGGAGGCCCCTACGAGCAGTACTTC. Translated: CSAPGEAGGPYEQYF.

The chain joins TRBV20-1 to TRBJ1-5; the D gene is possibly TRBD1 (5 bases). CDR3 length: 15 residues. V lost 2 bases, J lost 4 bases, and 15 bases lay in between. Per germline, CDR1 DFQATT and CDR2 SNEGSKA (reference sequence). The CDR3 loop reads CSARIPGAANQPQHF. The DNA for the CDR3 is TGCAGTGCTAGAATCCCCGGGGCGGCGAATCAGCCCCAGCATTTT.

This clonotype was seen a few times. This rearrangement joins TRBV10-3 to TRBJ2-7; tentatively, D is TRBD1 (8 bases). The length of the CDR3 is 15 residues. Germline V gene data show CDR1 as ENHRY and CDR2 as SYGVKD. Trimming pared 3 bases from V and 6 bases from J, leaving 18 bases between. Here the CDR3 DNA reads TGTGCCATCAGTGAAGCGACAGGGGTAGCGGGCGAGCAGTACTTC. It specifies CAISEATGVAGEQYF.

V is TRBV10-3 and J is TRBJ2-7, with a weak D call TRBD1 (5 bases). Trimming stripped 10 bases from V and 4 bases from J, with 11 bases between. Germline CDR1 ENHRY, CDR2 SYGVKD. The CDR3 covers 11 residues. CDR3 nucleotide sequence: TGTGCCACCCGTAGGGGTTACGAGCAGTACGTC. Its translation: CATRRGYEQYV.

The rearrangement links TRBV29-1 to TRBJ1-1; D gene uncertain. The CDR3 has 13 amino acids. Germline V gives CDR1 SQVTM, CDR2 ANQGSEA. Trimming left V 1 base short and J 0 bases short, with 6 bases between. The CDR3 DNA follows: TGCAGCGTTGAAGTGGGTGTGAACACTGAAGCTTTCTTT. Translation: CSVEVGVNTEAFF. The whole variable domain, remainder taken from reference TRBV29-1 and TRBJ1-1, is SAVISQKPSRDICQRGTSLTIQCQVDSQVTMMFWYRQQPGQSLTLIATANQGSEATYESGFVIDKFPISRPNLTFSTLTVSNMSPEDSSIYLCSVEVGVNTEAFFGQGTRLTVV.

This clonotype appeared many times. The chain is built from TRBV7-9 and TRBJ2-7, with no clear D. The CDR3 is 12 residues long. Germline assignment: CDR1 SEHNR and CDR2 FQNEAQ (reference sequence). Between the trimmed V and J ends, which lost 6 bases and 4 bases, there was a span of 10 bases. The CDR3 spells CASSFGSYEQYV. In DNA form, the CDR3 reads TGTGCCAGCAGTTTCGGCAGTTACGAGCAGTACGTC.

This clonotype was found a few times. The V call is TRBV7-9, the J call TRBJ2-7, with D possibly being TRBD2 (5 bases). The CDR3 is 16 amino acids. The V end lost 2 bases, the J end lost 1 base, and 15 bases lay between the germline ends. Germline CDR1 SEHNR, CDR2 FQNEAQ (reference sequence). The CDR3 nucleotides read TGTGCCAGCAGCTTATGGGGAGAGGGAAGGTCCTACGAGCAGTACTTC. It codes for CASSLWGEGRSYEQYF.

This clonotype was observed a handful of times. In DNA, the CDR3 is TGTGCCAGCACCAAACCAAGCCGGGGATCCGGGGAGCTGTTTTTT. This gives the protein CASTKPSRGSGELFF. The V and J genes are TRBV7-2 and TRBJ2-2; tentatively, D is TRBD2 (5 bases). Trimming stripped 7 bases from V and 6 bases from J, with 18 bases between. The CDR3 contains 15 residues. Germline V lookup: CDR1 SGHTA, CDR2 FQGNSA.

This clonotype showed up many times. The chain couples TRBV7-2 to TRBJ2-7; TRBD2 agrees at 11 bases. Germline V gives CDR1 SGHTA, CDR2 FQGNSA. V lost 3 bases, J lost 3 bases, and 1 base stayed unmatched. This CDR3 region has 14 residues. CDR3 nucleotides: TGTGCCAGCAGCTTCGGACTAGCGGGCTACGAGCAGTACTTC. The encoded protein is CASSFGLAGYEQYF.

This clonotype has just a few counts. The chain employs TRBV12-3 or TRBV12-4 and TRBJ2-1; TRBD2 agrees at 8 bases. CDR3 size: 16 residues. The V gene end was trimmed by 5 bases and the J gene end by 2 bases; junction bases not matched to a gene: 8. DNA of the CDR3: TGTGCCAGCAGTCCCCGGGAGGGGCTTCCCTACAATGAGCAGTTCTTC. It encodes CASSPREGLPYNEQFF.